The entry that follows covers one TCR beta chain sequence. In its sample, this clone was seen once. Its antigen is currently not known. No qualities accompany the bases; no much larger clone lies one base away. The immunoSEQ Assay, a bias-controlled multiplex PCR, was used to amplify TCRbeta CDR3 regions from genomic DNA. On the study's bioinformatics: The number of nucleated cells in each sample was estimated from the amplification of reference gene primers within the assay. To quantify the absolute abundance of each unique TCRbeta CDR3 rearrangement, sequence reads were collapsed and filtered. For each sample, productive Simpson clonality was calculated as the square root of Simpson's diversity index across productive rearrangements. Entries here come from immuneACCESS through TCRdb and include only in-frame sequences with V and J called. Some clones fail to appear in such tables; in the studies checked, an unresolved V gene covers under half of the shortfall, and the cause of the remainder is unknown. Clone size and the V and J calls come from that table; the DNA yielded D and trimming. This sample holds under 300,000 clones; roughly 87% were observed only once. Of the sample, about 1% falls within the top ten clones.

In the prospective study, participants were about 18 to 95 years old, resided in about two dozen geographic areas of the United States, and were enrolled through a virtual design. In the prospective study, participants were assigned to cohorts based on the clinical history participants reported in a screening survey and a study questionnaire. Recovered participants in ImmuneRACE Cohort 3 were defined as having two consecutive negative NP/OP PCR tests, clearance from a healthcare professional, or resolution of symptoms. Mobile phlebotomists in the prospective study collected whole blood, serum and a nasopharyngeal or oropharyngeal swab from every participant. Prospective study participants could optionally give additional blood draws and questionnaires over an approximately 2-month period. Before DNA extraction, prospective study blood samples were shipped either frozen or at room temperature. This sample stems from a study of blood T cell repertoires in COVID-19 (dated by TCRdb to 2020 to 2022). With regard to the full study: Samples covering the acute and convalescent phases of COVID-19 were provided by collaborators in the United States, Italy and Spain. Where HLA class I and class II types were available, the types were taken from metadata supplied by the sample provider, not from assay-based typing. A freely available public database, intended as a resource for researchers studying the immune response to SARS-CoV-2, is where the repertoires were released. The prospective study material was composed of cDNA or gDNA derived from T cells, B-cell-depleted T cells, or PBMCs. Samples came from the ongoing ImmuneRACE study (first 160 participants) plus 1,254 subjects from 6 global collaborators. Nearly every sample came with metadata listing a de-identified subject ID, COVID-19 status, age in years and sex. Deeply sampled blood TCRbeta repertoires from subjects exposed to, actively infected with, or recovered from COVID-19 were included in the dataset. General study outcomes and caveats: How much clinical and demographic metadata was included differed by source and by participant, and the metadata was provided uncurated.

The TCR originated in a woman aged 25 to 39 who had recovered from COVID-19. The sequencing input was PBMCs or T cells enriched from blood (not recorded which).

The DNA is TGTGCCATCAGCCGAGGACTGAGTTTTAAGTACAATGAGCAGTTCTTC. It is translated as CAISRGLSFKYNEQFF. The receptor chain draws on TRBV10-3 and TRBJ2-1; the D segment could be TRBD2, given 5 matching bases. Reading from cysteine to phenylalanine, the CDR3 counts 16 amino acids. Kept here is only the CDR3 DNA, which spans 48 bases and is read in frame from base 1. Between the V and J ends, shortened by 6 bases and 4 bases respectively, the junction contains 19 bases. The germline V gene supplies CDR1 ENHRY and CDR2 SYGVKD.